This TCR beta chain emerged from a study of human T cells and chemical hapten exposure. TCRdb reprocessed the RACE reads via MiXCR and lists one record per CDR3 protein. The sample consists of roughly 160,000 distinct CDR3 sequences, around 13% of them appearing once. This clonotype has a handful of counts. Time point: patch test 1, 2 weeks after DPC sensitization. Indicated treatment: therapeutic diphenylcyclopropenone sensitization with weekly scalp DPC. The clonotype comes from a woman younger than 45 with alopecia areata. Some clones in this sample may be carry-over from other donors' samples. Sequenced material: whole blood, taken in connection with sensitization to the hapten diphenylcyclopropenone (DPC).

The CDR3 DNA sequence: TGTGCCAGCAGTTACGGGGATCAGCCCCAGCATTTT. Translating gives CASSYGDQPQHF. The chain couples TRBV6-6 to TRBJ1-5; D gene ambiguous. The CDR3 contains 12 residues. The V gene's germline CDR1 is MNHNY and CDR2 SVGAGI (reference sequence). V was pared by 2 bases and J by 5 bases, with 4 bases between.